This T cell receptor beta chain was sequenced during a study of tumor-infiltrating lymphocytes in primary liver carcinoma (dated 2017 in TCRdb). Describing the broader study: Of the five patients, three men and two women aged 30 to 69 years, four had hepatocellular carcinoma and one had combined HCC and intrahepatic cholangiocarcinoma. Tumors of the five patients were stage T1-T3 N0M0 with maximum diameters of roughly 4.2 to 11 cm. Each sample produced roughly 3.65 to 7.5 million productive TCRbeta reads, and read depth showed no significant difference between tissue types. For each liver tumor, the study sampled five regions along with adjacent normal tissue and blood, and applied TCRbeta repertoire sequencing, expression microarrays and whole-exome sequencing. A total of 35 or so specimens from 5 patients underwent TCRbeta repertoire sequencing, comprising around 25 tumor regions, 5 adjacent noncancerous liver tissues and 5 peripheral blood samples. High reproducibility was observed for the technical replicate repertoires, with mean shared-clone rates around 0.9 and correlation coefficients above 0.95. General findings and caveats noted by the study authors: Bulk unsorted samples precluded comparing CD4+ and CD8+ T cell repertoires. Only the TCR beta chain was sequenced, which likely underestimates true repertoire diversity because unpaired alpha chains were not captured. Repertoire overlap was higher between tumor regions (mean around 35%) than tumor-adjacent (around 17%) or tumor-blood (about 14%) pairs, consistent with antigen-driven expansion. Only a few patients were included in the study, and the authors note that the findings should be validated in a larger study. A significantly larger repertoire fraction was made up by the top 250 clones in tumors than in blood (p = 0.039).

Relative to germline, V is 4 bases shorter and J is 10 bases shorter, with 21 bases between their ends. Inclusive of the bounding cysteine and phenylalanine, the CDR3 is 14 residues long. Only CDR3 DNA remains: 42 bases, in frame from the first base. The germline V gene yields SQVTM for CDR1 and ANQGSEA for CDR2. Total RNA and DNA were co-extracted from about 19-30 mg of bulk tissue with the AllPrep DNA/RNA mini kit, without cell sorting. Roughly five patients with histopathologically diagnosed primary liver carcinoma underwent surgical resection in China between November 2015 and early 2016. At the time of sampling, the patients had chronic HBV infection and had not received any treatment. Fresh tumor and adjacent tissue pieces were bisected, with one half stored in RNAlater at -80 degrees C and the other half sent for histology. TCRbeta-specific cDNA was reverse-transcribed from 500 ng total RNA using a constant-region primer and ProtoScript II reverse transcriptase. Construction of the TCRbeta libraries relied on three nested rounds of multiplex PCR, following a slightly modified ARM-PCR procedure. The first two PCR rounds used multiplex TRBV1-TRBV30 forward primers with a Cbeta reverse primer, each for 10 cycles. Sample barcodes and Illumina adapters were added in a final 25-cycle PCR with Deep VentR polymerase. Before sequencing, amplicons of 200-500 bp were purified from gel using a QIAquick gel extraction kit. TCRbeta amplicons were sequenced on an Illumina HiSeq 2500 with 250-bp paired-end reads. The original pipeline was this. Trimmomatic v0.33 was used to quality-trim the reads, and FLASH v1.2.11 was used to merge paired reads so that full CDR3 sequences could be recovered. MiGEC v1.2.1b assigned V, D and J germline segments to the rearranged TCRbeta sequences. Clonotype statistics and Shannon-Wiener diversity indices were calculated with VDJtools v1.0.0. Except for diversity analysis, only each sample's 250 most abundant clonotypes were used in subsequent analyses to reduce sampling bias. Clones were called with MiXCR by TCRdb after fastp trimmed the public reads at Q25, and only in-frame beta chains were retained. Each entry is one CDR3 protein sequence, shown with its most common DNA and genes. For this entry, the V and J calls and clone size follow TCRdb and not the study's own pipeline. For this sample the table gives 85,000 to 100,000 distinct CDR3 sequences, of which just over 65% were detected only once. The ten largest clones add up to under 30% of the sample.

Notes on this clonotype: No antigen is known for it. Base-call qualities are not available, and no considerably larger clone is one nucleotide away.

The rearranged chain carries TRBV29-1 and TRBJ2-3; TRBD2 could be the D gene, as 5 bases match. This clonotype originated in a man aged 35-49 years with primary liver carcinoma and hepatitis B virus infection. The specimen was tumor-adjacent normal liver tissue. This receptor has the CDR3 CSVGRLSLEDAQYF. DNA sequence: TGCAGCGTTGGTCGACTATCTTTAGAGGATGCGCAGTATTTT.